Below, 6 T cell receptor beta chains from the same sample are listed, as sequenced in a study of cytomegalovirus exposure and HLA in healthy donors (dated by TCRdb to 2017 to 2019). Preparation of the library involved the immunoSEQ multiplex PCR assay. For the multiplex PCR, a mixture combining 60 forward primers for TCR Vbeta segments and 13 reverse primers for TCR Jbeta segments was used. TCRdb's version of the immuneACCESS table is confined to in-frame rearrangements and falls short of the full clone set. An unresolved V gene accounts for under half of the shortfall where checked; the remainder is of unknown origin. The sample table lists some 180,000 clones, approximately 73% of them with a count of one. The ten largest clones represent 2.5% of the sample. The sequenced sample consisted of PBMCs. Receptor source: a woman aged 25 to 45 in good health and CMV-seropositive.

V usage is TRBV27 and J usage is TRBJ1-6; a weak D match, TRBD1 (5 bases). From germline, CDR1 is MNHEY and CDR2 SMNVEV (reference sequence). V was clipped by 5 bases and J by 6 bases, with 17 bases between them. CDR3 length: 16 residues. CDR3 nucleotide sequence: TGTGCCAGCAGTACCATGGGAGGGGATCCTAATTCACCCCTCCACTTT. The encoded protein is CASSTMGGDPNSPLHF.

The chain couples TRBV4-2 to TRBJ2-5, with D perhaps matching TRBD1 (5 bases). The germline gives CDR1 LGHNA, CDR2 YNFKEQ. The CDR3 contains 16 residues. Trimming removed 0 bases at V and 5 bases at J, with 16 bases between. The CDR3 protein is CASSQDRVGVYETQYF. The DNA for the CDR3 is TGTGCCAGCAGCCAAGATCGGGTAGGGGTATACGAGACCCAGTACTTC.

This chain joins TRBV7-3 and TRBJ2-1, with 9 positions matching TRBD2. Germline assignment: CDR1 SGHTA and CDR2 FQGTGA. The CDR3 covers 18 residues. V lost 5 bases, J lost 8 bases, and 19 bases stayed unmatched. CDR3 bases: TGTGCCAGCAGCATCCGTCGGGGTTTGCGGGGGGGCCGTCATGAGCAGTTCTTC. As protein: CASSIRRGLRGGRHEQFF.

V is TRBV2 and J is TRBJ2-7; D not certain. The CDR3 runs to 13 residues. CDR1 and CDR2 from the germline V gene are SNHLY and FYNNEI. Trimming removed 7 bases from V and 1 base from J, with 11 bases in between. As DNA, the CDR3 is TGTGCCAGCACGGGTCACCCATCCTACGAGCAGTACTTC. Amino acid sequence: CASTGHPSYEQYF.

The chain has TRBV9 and TRBJ2-7; a weak D match, TRBD1 (6 bases). Germline assignment: CDR1 SGDLS and CDR2 YYNGEE. Deletions cut 5 bases from V and 5 bases from J, with 20 bases between. CDR3 length: 15 residues. The CDR3 protein is CASSRGGSPSHEQYF. CDR3 sequence (DNA): TGTGCCAGCAGTCGAGGGGGTTCCCCCTCACACGAGCAGTACTTC.

The chain combines TRBV15 with TRBJ1-2, with a weak D call TRBD1 (6 bases). Germline V gives CDR1 LNHNV, CDR2 YYDKDF (reference sequence). Trimming shortened V by 3 bases and J by 2 bases, and 7 bases separated the two germline ends. This CDR3 has 13 residues. CDR3 sequence (DNA): TGTGCCACCAGCAGCGACAGGAACTATGGCTACACCTTC. Protein: CATSSDRNYGYTF.